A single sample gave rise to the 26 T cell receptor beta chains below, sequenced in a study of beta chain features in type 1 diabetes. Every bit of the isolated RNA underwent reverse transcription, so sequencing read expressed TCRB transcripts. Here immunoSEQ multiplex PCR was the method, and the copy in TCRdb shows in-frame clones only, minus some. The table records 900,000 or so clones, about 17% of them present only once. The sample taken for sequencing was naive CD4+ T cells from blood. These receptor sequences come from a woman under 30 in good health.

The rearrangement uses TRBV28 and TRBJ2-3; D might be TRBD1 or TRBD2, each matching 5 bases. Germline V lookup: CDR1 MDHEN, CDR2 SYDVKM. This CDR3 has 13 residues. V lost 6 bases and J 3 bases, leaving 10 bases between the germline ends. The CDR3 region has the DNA TGTGCCAGCAGCCTCGGGACGACAGATACGCAGTATTTT. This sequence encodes CASSLGTTDTQYF.

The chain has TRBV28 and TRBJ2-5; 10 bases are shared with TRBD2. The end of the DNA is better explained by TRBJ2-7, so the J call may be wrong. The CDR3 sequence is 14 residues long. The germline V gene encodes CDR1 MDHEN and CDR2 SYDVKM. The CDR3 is CASSGTSDRYEQYF. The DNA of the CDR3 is TGTGCCAGCAGTGGGACTAGCGATCGCTACGAGCAGTACTTC.

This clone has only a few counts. The DNA of the CDR3 is TGTGCCAGCAGTTACTCCGTGGACAGTCAGCCCCAGCATTTT. Protein: CASSYSVDSQPQHF. The genes are TRBV6-6 and TRBJ1-5; weak D call: TRBD1 (6 bases). The V end was cut by 0 bases, the J end by 6 bases, with 9 bases between. The CDR3 has 14 amino acids. Germline assignment: CDR1 MNHNY and CDR2 SVGAGI (reference sequence).

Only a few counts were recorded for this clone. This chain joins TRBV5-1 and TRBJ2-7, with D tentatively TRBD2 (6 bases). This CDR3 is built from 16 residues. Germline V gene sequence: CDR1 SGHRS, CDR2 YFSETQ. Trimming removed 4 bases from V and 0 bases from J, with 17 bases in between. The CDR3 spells CASSPRGGASSYEQYF. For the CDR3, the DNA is TGCGCCAGCAGCCCCCGTGGAGGGGCAAGCTCCTACGAGCAGTACTTC.

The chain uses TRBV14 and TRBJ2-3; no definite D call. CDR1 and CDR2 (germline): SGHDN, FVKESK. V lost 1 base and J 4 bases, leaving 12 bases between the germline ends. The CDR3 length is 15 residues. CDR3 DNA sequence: TGTGCCAGCAGCCAAGGGTTGGCCTACGCAGATACGCAGTATTTT. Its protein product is CASSQGLAYADTQYF. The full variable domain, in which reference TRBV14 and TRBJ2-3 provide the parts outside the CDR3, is EAGVTQFPSHSVIEKGQTVTLRCDPISGHDNLYWYRRVMGKEIKFLLHFVKESKQDESGMPNNRFLAERTGGTYSTLKVQPAELEDSGVYFCASSQGLAYADTQYFGPGTRLTVL.

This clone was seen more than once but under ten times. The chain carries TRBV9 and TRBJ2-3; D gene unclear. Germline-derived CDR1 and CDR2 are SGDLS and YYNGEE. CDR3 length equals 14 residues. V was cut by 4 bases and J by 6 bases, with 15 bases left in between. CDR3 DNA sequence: TGTGCCAGCAGCCCCCGACAAGGCCCGGATACGCAGTATTTT. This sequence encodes CASSPRQGPDTQYF.

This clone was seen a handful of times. The DNA for the CDR3 is TGCGCCAGCAGCCAAGATTCTCAGGGCTCACCCCTCCACTTT. Protein sequence: CASSQDSQGSPLHF. V gene TRBV4-3 combines with J gene TRBJ1-6; D is perhaps TRBD1 (5 bases). Trimming took 0 bases from V and 10 from J, leaving 10 bases between them. The CDR3 loop spans 14 amino acids. Germline assignment: CDR1 LGHNA and CDR2 YSLEER.

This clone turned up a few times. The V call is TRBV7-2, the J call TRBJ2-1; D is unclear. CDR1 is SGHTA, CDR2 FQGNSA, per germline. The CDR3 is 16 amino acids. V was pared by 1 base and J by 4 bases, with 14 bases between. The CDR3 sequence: CASSLVLFSKYNEQFF. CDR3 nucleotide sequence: TGTGCCAGCAGCTTAGTTTTATTCTCCAAGTACAATGAGCAGTTCTTC.

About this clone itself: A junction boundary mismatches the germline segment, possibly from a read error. The CDR3 nucleotides read TGTGCTAGCAGCCGCAGCGGGCAAGAGACCCAGTACTTC. This gives the protein CASSRSGQETQYF. The chain has TRBV7-7 and TRBJ2-5, with D possibly TRBD2 on 6 matching bases. The CDR3 is 13 amino acids. Germline values: CDR1 SSHAT, CDR2 FNYEAQ (reference sequence). Combining the CDR3 with reference TRBV7-7 and TRBJ2-5 gives the whole variable domain GAGVSQSPRYKVTKRGQDVTLRCDPISSHATLYWYQQALGQGPEFLTYFNYEAQPDKSGLPSDRFSAERPEGSISTLTIQRTEQRDSAMYRCASSRSGQETQYFGPGTRLLVL.

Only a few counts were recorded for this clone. CDR3 loop: CASSPGTGDATNEKLFF. CDR3 nucleotides: TGTGCCAGCAGCCCCGGGACAGGAGATGCAACTAATGAAAAACTGTTTTTT. V and J are TRBV9 and TRBJ1-4; TRBD1 matches at 8 bases. The CDR3 is 17 amino acids. CDR1 and CDR2 from the germline V gene are SGDLS and YYNGEE. V dropped 4 bases and J dropped 0; count of bases not matched to a gene: 8.

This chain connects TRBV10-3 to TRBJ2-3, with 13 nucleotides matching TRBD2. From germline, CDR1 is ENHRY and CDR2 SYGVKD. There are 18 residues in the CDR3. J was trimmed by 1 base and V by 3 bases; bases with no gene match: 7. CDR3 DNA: TGTGCCATCAGTGAAAGGACTAGCGGGAGTCAGGGCACAGATACGCAGTATTTT. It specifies CAISERTSGSQGTDTQYF.

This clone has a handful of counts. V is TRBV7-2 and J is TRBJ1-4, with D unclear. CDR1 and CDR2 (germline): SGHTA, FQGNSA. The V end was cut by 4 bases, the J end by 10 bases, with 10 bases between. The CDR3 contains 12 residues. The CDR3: CASSSPGGKLFF. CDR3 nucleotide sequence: TGTGCCAGCAGCTCGCCGGGAGGAAAACTGTTTTTT.

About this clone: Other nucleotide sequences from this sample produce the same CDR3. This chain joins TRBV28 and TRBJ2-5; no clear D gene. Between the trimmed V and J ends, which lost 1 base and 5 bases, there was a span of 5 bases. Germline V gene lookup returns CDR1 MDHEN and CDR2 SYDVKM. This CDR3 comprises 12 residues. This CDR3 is CASSLLGETQYF. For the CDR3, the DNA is TGTGCCAGCAGTTTATTGGGGGAGACCCAGTACTTC. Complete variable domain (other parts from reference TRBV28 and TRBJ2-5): DVKVTQSSRYLVKRTGEKVFLECVQDMDHENMFWYRQDPGLGLRLIYFSYDVKMKEKGDIPEGYSVSREKKERFSLILESASTNQTSMYLCASSLLGETQYFGPGTRLLVL.

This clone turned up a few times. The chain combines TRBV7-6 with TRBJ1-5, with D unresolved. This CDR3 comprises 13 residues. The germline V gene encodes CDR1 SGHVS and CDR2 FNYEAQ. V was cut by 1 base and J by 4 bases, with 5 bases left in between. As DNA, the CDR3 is TGTGCCAGCAGCTTAGAGCCTAATCAGCCCCAGCATTTT. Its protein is CASSLEPNQPQHF.

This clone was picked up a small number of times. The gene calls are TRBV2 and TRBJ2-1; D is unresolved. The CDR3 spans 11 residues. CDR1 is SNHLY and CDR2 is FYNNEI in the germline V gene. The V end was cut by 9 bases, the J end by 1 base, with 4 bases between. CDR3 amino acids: CASRSYNEQFF. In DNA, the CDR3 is TGTGCCAGTAGGTCCTACAATGAGCAGTTCTTC.

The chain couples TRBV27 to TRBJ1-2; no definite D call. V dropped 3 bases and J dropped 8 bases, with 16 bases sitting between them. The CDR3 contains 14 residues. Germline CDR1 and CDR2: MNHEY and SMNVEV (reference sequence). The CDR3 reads CASSFRGDLGGYTF. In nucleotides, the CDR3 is TGTGCCAGCAGTTTTCGAGGAGACTTAGGCGGCTACACCTTC.

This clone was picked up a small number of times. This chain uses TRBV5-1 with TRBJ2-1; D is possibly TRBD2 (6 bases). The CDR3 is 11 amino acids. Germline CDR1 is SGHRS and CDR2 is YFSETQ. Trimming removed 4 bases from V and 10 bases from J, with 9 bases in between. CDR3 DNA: TGCGCCAGCAGCCATACTAGCGAGCAGTTCTTC. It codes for CASSHTSEQFF. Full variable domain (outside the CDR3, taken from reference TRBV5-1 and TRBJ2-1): KAGVTQTPRYLIKTRGQQVTLSCSPISGHRSVSWYQQTPGQGLQFLFEYFSETQRNKGNFPGRFSGRQFSNSRSEMNVSTLELGDSALYLCASSHTSEQFFGPGTRLTVL.

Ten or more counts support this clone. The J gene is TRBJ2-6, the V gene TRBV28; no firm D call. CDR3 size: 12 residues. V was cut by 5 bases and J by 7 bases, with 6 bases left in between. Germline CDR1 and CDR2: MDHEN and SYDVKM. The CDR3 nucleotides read TGTGCCAGCAGTCCGACTGCCAACGTCCTGACTTTC. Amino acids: CASSPTANVLTF.

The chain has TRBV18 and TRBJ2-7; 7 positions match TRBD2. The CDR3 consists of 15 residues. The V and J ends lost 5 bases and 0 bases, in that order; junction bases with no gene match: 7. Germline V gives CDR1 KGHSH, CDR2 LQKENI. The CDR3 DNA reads TGTGCCAGCTCAAGGACTAGGCTAAGCTCCTACGAGCAGTACTTC. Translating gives CASSRTRLSSYEQYF.

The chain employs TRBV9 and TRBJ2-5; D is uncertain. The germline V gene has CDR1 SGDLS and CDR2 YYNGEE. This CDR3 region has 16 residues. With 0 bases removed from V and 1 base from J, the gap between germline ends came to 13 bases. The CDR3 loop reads CASSVGARRAQETQYF. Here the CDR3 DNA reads TGTGCCAGCAGCGTAGGAGCGCGTAGGGCCCAAGAGACCCAGTACTTC.

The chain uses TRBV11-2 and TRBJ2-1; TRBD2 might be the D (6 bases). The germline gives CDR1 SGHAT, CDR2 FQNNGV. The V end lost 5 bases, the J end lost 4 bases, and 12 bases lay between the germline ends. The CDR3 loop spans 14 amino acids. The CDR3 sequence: CASSPTGTYNEQFF. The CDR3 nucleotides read TGTGCCAGCAGCCCTACCGGGACTTACAATGAGCAGTTCTTC.

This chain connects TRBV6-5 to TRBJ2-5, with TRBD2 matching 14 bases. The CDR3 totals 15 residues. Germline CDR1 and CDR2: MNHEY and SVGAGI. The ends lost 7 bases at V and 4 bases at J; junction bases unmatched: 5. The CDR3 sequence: CASKSGTSGRETQYF. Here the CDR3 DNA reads TGTGCCAGCAAATCCGGGACTAGCGGGAGAGAGACCCAGTACTTC.

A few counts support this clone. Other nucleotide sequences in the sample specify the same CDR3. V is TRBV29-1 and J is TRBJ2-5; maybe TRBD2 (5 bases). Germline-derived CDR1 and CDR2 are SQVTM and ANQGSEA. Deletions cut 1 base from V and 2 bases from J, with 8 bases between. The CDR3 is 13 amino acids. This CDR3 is CSVEGGGQETQYF. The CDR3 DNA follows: TGCAGCGTTGAAGGAGGAGGTCAAGAGACCCAGTACTTC.

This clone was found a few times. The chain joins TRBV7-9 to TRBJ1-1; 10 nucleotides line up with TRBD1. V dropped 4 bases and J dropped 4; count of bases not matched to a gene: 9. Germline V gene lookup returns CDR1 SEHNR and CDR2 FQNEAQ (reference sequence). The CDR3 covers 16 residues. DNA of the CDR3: TGTGCCAGCAGCTCACGGGACAGGGGTCGGGCCACTGAAGCTTTCTTT. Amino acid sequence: CASSSRDRGRATEAFF.

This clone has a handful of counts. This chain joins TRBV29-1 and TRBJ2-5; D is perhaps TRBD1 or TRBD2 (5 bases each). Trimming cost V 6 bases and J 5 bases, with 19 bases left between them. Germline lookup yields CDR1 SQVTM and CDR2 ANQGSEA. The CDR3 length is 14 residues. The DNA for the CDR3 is TGCAGCGTGCAGGGTCTGTGGGAGTCGGAGACCCAGTACTTC. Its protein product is CSVQGLWESETQYF.

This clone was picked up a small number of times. In DNA form, the CDR3 reads TGTGCCAGCTCACCAGGAACGGAGCGCGAGCAGTACTTC. It is translated as CASSPGTEREQYF. The chain has TRBV18 and TRBJ2-7; the D is unclear. The CDR3 extends over 13 amino acids. The germline CDR1 and CDR2 sequences are KGHSH and LQKENI. Trimming stripped 2 bases from V and 6 bases from J, with 11 bases between.